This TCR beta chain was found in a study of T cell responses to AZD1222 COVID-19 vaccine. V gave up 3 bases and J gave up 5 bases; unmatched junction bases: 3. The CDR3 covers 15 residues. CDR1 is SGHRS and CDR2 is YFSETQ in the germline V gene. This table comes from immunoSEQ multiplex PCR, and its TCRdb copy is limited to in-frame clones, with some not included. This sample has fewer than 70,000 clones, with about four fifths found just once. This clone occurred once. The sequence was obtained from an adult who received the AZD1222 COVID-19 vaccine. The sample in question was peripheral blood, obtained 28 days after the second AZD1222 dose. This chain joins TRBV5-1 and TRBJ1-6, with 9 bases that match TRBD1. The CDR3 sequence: CASSWTGEDNSPLHF. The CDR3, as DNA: TGCGCCAGCAGCTGGACAGGGGAAGATAATTCACCCCTCCACTTT. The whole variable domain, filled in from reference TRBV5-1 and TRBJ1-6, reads KAGVTQTPRYLIKTRGQQVTLSCSPISGHRSVSWYQQTPGQGLQFLFEYFSETQRNKGNFPGRFSGRQFSNSRSEMNVSTLELGDSALYLCASSWTGEDNSPLHFGNGTRLTVT.